These T cell receptor beta chains were read from a single sample in a study of blood T cell repertoires in COVID-19. Sequencing was performed with immunoSEQ multiplex PCR; in TCRdb, only in-frame clones are kept and a portion is missing. The sample holds 250,000 or so clones, roughly 79% seen once. The source material was peripheral blood. The receptors come from a woman of 80 years or more with acute or convalescent COVID-19. Both conserved end residues are part of each CDR3. The D gene is left open where the match is weak. A row's size may be missing; if present it is once, few, many or a size class.

>TRBV7-6|TRBJ1-6|TRBD1|NA
CASSPTGVSPLHF
TGTGCCAGCAGTCCGACAGGGGTTTCACCCCTCCACTTT
>TRBV24-1|TRBJ2-2|TRBD2|NA
CATSDFRLAGGRDTGELFF
TGTGCCACCAGTGATTTCCGACTAGCGGGAGGAAGGGACACCGGGGAGCTGTTTTTT
>TRBV6-2/TRBV6-3|TRBJ2-1|NA|NA
CASSSVLVTYNEQFF
TGTGCCAGCAGTTCCGTCCTAGTAACCTACAATGAGCAGTTCTTC
>TRBV6-5|TRBJ2-2|TRBD1|NA
CASNNRGYTGELFF
TGTGCCAGCAATAACAGGGGATACACCGGGGAGCTGTTTTTT
>TRBV7-2|TRBJ1-5|NA|NA
CASSLDGLPSNQPQHF
TGTGCCAGCAGCCTTGACGGACTACCTAGCAATCAGCCCCAGCATTTT
>TRBV6-6|TRBJ2-1|TRBD2|NA
CASSYRPSGEYNEQFF
TGTGCCAGCAGTTACCGCCCTAGCGGGGAGTACAATGAGCAGTTCTTC
>TRBV7-2|TRBJ2-1|NA|NA
CASSGGGPLGGEQFF
TGTGCCAGCAGCGGCGGGGGCCCCCTCGGGGGTGAGCAGTTCTTC
>TRBV5-1|TRBJ1-1|NA|NA
CASKMTGNTEAFF
TGCGCCAGCAAGATGACTGGGAACACTGAAGCTTTCTTT
>TRBV18|TRBJ2-7|TRBD1|once
CASSPKSGTVYEQYF
TGTGCCAGCTCACCGAAGTCGGGGACAGTCTACGAGCAGTACTTC
>TRBV5-4|TRBJ2-7|TRBD2|once
CASSLAGGAGTYEQYF
TGTGCCAGCAGCTTGGCCGGAGGAGCGGGGACCTACGAGCAGTACTTC
>TRBV14|TRBJ2-7|TRBD2|NA
CASSATTSGRQSSYEQYF
TGTGCCAGCAGCGCAACGACTAGCGGCCGTCAAAGCTCCTACGAGCAGTACTTC
>TRBV30|TRBJ1-5|NA|NA
CAWSYALSNQPQHF
TGTGCCTGGAGTTACGCGCTCAGCAATCAGCCCCAGCATTTT
>TRBV7-8|TRBJ1-5|NA|NA
CASSLVGGGQPQHF
TGTGCCAGCAGCTTAGTGGGGGGGGGCCAGCCCCAGCATTTT
>TRBV5-1|TRBJ1-6|TRBD1|NA
CASSLGQGNYNSPLHF
TGCGCCAGCAGCTTGGGACAGGGGAACTATAATTCACCCCTCCACTTT
>TRBV5-4|TRBJ2-1|TRBD2|once
CASSRGLAGVNEQFF
TGTGCCAGCAGCCGGGGACTAGCGGGAGTGAATGAGCAGTTCTTC
>TRBV19|TRBJ2-1|NA|NA
CASSIDEVNEQFF
TGTGCCAGTAGTATAGATGAGGTCAATGAGCAGTTCTTC
>TRBV18|TRBJ2-1|TRBD1|NA
CASSPNPGQGNEQFF
TGTGCCAGCTCACCCAACCCGGGACAGGGAAATGAGCAGTTCTTC
>TRBV5-1|TRBJ1-4|TRBD1|NA
CASSWAGTGAQNEKLFF
TGCGCCAGCAGCTGGGCGGGGACAGGGGCCCAAAATGAAAAACTGTTTTTT
>TRBV10-3|TRBJ2-7|TRBD1|NA
CAISEPGQATYEQYF
TGTGCCATCAGTGAGCCGGGACAGGCTACCTACGAGCAGTACTTC
>TRBV5-1|TRBJ2-1|NA|NA
CASKRQGGDNEQFF
TGCGCCAGCAAGAGGCAGGGTGGTGACAATGAGCAGTTCTTC
>TRBV5-4|TRBJ2-1|TRBD2|NA
CASSAGGANNEQFF
TGTGCCAGCAGCGCCGGGGGGGCCAACAATGAGCAGTTCTTC
>TRBV11-2|TRBJ2-1|TRBD2|NA
CASSLAFYGLAGGNEQFF
TGTGCCAGCAGCTTAGCGTTTTATGGTCTAGCGGGAGGCAATGAGCAGTTCTTC
>TRBV24-1|TRBJ2-1|TRBD1|NA
CATSPTGDRNEQFF
TGTGCCACTTCTCCGACAGGGGATCGCAATGAGCAGTTCTTC
>TRBV10-1|TRBJ2-7|NA|NA
CASRKPGTNYEQYF
TGCGCCAGCAGAAAACCCGGGACAAATTACGAGCAGTACTTC
>TRBV2|TRBJ2-1|NA|NA
CAGWDGANLFNEQFF
TGTGCCGGCTGGGATGGGGCTAATTTGTTCAATGAGCAGTTCTTC
>TRBV6-2/TRBV6-3|TRBJ1-5|NA|NA
CASSYVFGNQPQHF
TGTGCCAGCAGTTACGTCTTCGGCAATCAGCCCCAGCATTTT
>TRBV5-5|TRBJ1-5|NA|few
CASSLRTVDSNQPQHF
TGTGCCAGCAGCTTGAGGACAGTCGATAGCAATCAGCCCCAGCATTTT
>TRBV7-2|TRBJ2-1|NA|NA
CASSLGTTFSYNEQFF
TGTGCCAGCAGCTTAGGGACAACCTTCTCCTACAATGAGCAGTTCTTC
>TRBV7-9|TRBJ2-5|TRBD2|NA
CASSPRLAGALETQYF
TGTGCCAGCAGCCCGAGACTAGCGGGGGCTCTGGAGACCCAGTACTTC
>TRBV29-1|TRBJ2-1|NA|once
CSVGTPAYNEQFF
TGCAGCGTCGGGACTCCGGCCTACAATGAGCAGTTCTTC
>TRBV5-1|TRBJ2-2|TRBD1|NA
CASRLTGVPPGELFF
TGCGCCAGCAGGTTAACAGGGGTCCCCCCGGGGGAGCTGTTTTTT
>TRBV10-3|TRBJ1-1|NA|few
CAISGQLNTEAFF
TGTGCCATCAGTGGACAGTTAAACACTGAAGCTTTCTTT
>TRBV18|TRBJ2-1|NA|NA
CASSPYIRGFGYNEQFF
TGTGCCAGCTCGCCCTATATTAGAGGGTTTGGTTACAATGAGCAGTTCTTC
>TRBV6-5|TRBJ1-1|NA|NA
CASSPYMNTEAFF
TGTGCCAGCAGTCCGTATATGAACACTGAAGCTTTCTTT
>TRBV7-2|TRBJ1-1|NA|few
CASSGPLRTEAFF
TGTGCCAGCAGCGGCCCGTTGAGGACTGAAGCTTTCTTT
>TRBV5-8|TRBJ2-7|TRBD2|NA
CASGRGGSYEQYF
TGTGCCAGCGGCCGGGGGGGCTCCTACGAGCAGTACTTC
>TRBV6-6|TRBJ1-2|NA|NA
CASTGLEGYTF
TGTGCCAGCACCGGACTTGAAGGCTACACCTTC
>TRBV5-5|TRBJ2-2|NA|NA
CAGSKVLTGELFF
TGTGCCGGCAGCAAAGTACTCACCGGGGAGCTGTTTTTT
>TRBV28|TRBJ2-7|TRBD1|few
CASSGTDKSSYEQYF
TGTGCCAGCAGCGGGACAGACAAAAGTTCCTACGAGCAGTACTTC
>TRBV7-9|TRBJ2-5|TRBD1|NA
CASSAGQVGETQYF
TGTGCCAGCAGCGCGGGACAGGTCGGGGAGACCCAGTACTTC
>TRBV2|TRBJ2-3|TRBD2|NA
CASSSTSGGPSTQYF
TGTGCCAGCAGTTCCACTAGCGGGGGGCCGAGTACGCAGTATTTT
>TRBV20-1|TRBJ1-2|NA|NA
CSASGGPGGGGYTF
TGCAGTGCCAGTGGAGGGCCCGGGGGGGGTGGCTACACCTTC
>TRBV6-5|TRBJ2-2|TRBD1|NA
CASRSGGNTGELFF
TGTGCCAGCAGATCAGGGGGAAACACCGGGGAGCTGTTTTTT
>TRBV28|TRBJ2-5|NA|NA
CASSLTVRQTQYF
TGTGCCAGCAGTTTAACCGTCAGGCAGACCCAGTACTTC
>TRBV5-1|TRBJ1-1|NA|NA
CASSFGLQSVNTEAFF
TGCGCCAGCAGCTTCGGCTTACAGAGTGTGAACACTGAAGCTTTCTTT
>TRBV7-9|TRBJ2-2|NA|NA
CASSLETGYTGELFF
TGTGCCAGCAGCTTAGAGACAGGTTACACCGGGGAGCTGTTTTTT
>TRBV28|TRBJ1-1|NA|NA
CASKSGGADTEAFF
TGTGCCAGCAAATCCGGGGGGGCCGACACTGAAGCTTTCTTT
>TRBV9|TRBJ2-1|NA|few
CASSHGGVNEQFF
TGTGCCAGCAGCCACGGAGGGGTGAATGAGCAGTTCTTC
>TRBV5-5|TRBJ1-2|TRBD1|NA
CASRGDSAPDYGYTF
TGTGCCAGCAGAGGGGACAGTGCCCCCGACTATGGCTACACCTTC
>TRBV5-1|TRBJ1-5|NA|NA
CASSLESPSNQPQHF
TGCGCCAGCAGCTTGGAGAGTCCGAGCAATCAGCCCCAGCATTTT
>TRBV15|TRBJ1-5|NA|NA
CATSRDRQGRSNQPQHF
TGTGCCACCAGCAGAGATCGGCAGGGTCGGAGCAATCAGCCCCAGCATTTT
>TRBV7-2|TRBJ2-6|NA|NA
CASSLLRSGANVLTF
TGTGCCAGCAGCCTCCTCCGCTCTGGGGCCAACGTCCTGACTTTC
>TRBV6-2/TRBV6-3|TRBJ1-5|NA|NA
CASSLQGANQPQHF
TGTGCCAGCAGTTTACAGGGAGCTAATCAGCCCCAGCATTTT
>TRBV6-6|TRBJ1-5|TRBD1|NA
CASSQTGGGQPQHF
TGTGCCAGCAGTCAGACAGGGGGGGGTCAGCCCCAGCATTTT